What follows are 11 T cell receptor beta chains derived from one specimen sequenced in a study of blood T cell repertoires in COVID-19. Libraries were prepared by immunoSEQ multiplex PCR; TCRdb keeps only in-frame clonotypes and omits some of them. The sample carries approximately 150,000 clones, roughly 85% recorded once. The sequenced sample was peripheral blood. Source of these receptors: a human donor with acute or convalescent COVID-19. The donor label of this sample is uncertain.

This chain connects TRBV28 to TRBJ1-3, with no clear D. Germline CDR1 reads MDHEN; CDR2 reads SYDVKM. The CDR3 runs 15 residues. With 3 bases removed from V and 5 bases from J, the gap between germline ends came to 14 bases. The CDR3 sequence: CASSFPGGDRNTIYF. In DNA form, the CDR3 reads TGTGCCAGCAGTTTTCCGGGAGGCGACAGAAACACCATATATTTT.

The chain joins TRBV28 to TRBJ2-7; 9 positions match TRBD1. CDR1 is MDHEN, CDR2 SYDVKM, per germline. This CDR3 region has 13 residues. The ends lost 10 bases at V and 3 bases at J; junction bases unmatched: 7. The chain's CDR3 is CATVGQGNYEQYV. CDR3 nucleotide sequence: TGTGCCACAGTGGGACAGGGTAACTACGAGCAGTACGTC.

In this sample, this clone turned up a few times. The genes are TRBV6-2 or TRBV6-3 and TRBJ2-7; TRBD2 might be the D (5 bases). V was pared by 2 bases and J by 2 bases, with 10 bases between. Germline assignment: CDR1 MNHEY and CDR2 SVGEGT. The CDR3 sequence is 14 residues long. CDR3 bases: TGTGCCAGCAGTTACGGGCTAGCTCCCTACGAGCAGTACTTC. This encodes CASSYGLAPYEQYF.

The V call is TRBV2, the J call TRBJ1-1; D might be TRBD1 (5 bases). Trimming cost V 7 bases and J 0 bases, with 15 bases left between them. The CDR3 extends over 15 amino acids. Germline values: CDR1 SNHLY, CDR2 FYNNEI. The CDR3: CASITPGLMNTEAFF. The CDR3 region has the DNA TGTGCCAGCATTACTCCGGGACTCATGAACACTGAAGCTTTCTTT. Supplemented by reference TRBV2 and TRBJ1-1, the full variable domain reads EPEVTQTPSHQVTQMGQEVILRCVPISNHLYFYWYRQILGQKVEFLVSFYNNEISEKSEIFDDQFSVERPDGSNFTLKIRSTKLEDSAMYFCASITPGLMNTEAFFGQGTRLTVV.

The chain uses TRBV6-5 and TRBJ1-6; maybe TRBD1 (6 bases). This CDR3 has 15 residues. Between the trimmed V and J ends, which lost 4 bases and 6 bases, there was a span of 13 bases. Per the germline V gene, CDR1 is MNHEY and CDR2 is SVGAGI. CDR3 residues: CASSSIRGANSPLHF. The CDR3 region has the DNA TGTGCCAGCAGTTCCATCAGGGGCGCTAATTCACCCCTCCACTTT.

The rearrangement uses TRBV5-4 and TRBJ2-6; no reliable D call. The germline V and J ends were trimmed by 4 bases and 0 bases, with 8 bases remaining between them. Germline assignment: CDR1 SGHNT and CDR2 YYREEE (reference sequence). There are 15 residues in the CDR3. This chain's CDR3 is CASSEMHSGANVLTF. CDR3 in DNA: TGTGCCAGCAGCGAGATGCACTCTGGGGCCAACGTCCTGACTTTC.

CDR3 DNA sequence: TGTGCCAGCTCAGAGGAGGGTAACTATGGCTACACCTTC. Translating gives CASSEEGNYGYTF. The V and J genes are TRBV18 and TRBJ1-2, with D unclear. The length of the CDR3 is 13 residues. The V gene's germline CDR1 is KGHSH and CDR2 LQKENI. Trimming left V 5 bases short and J 1 base short, with 8 bases between.

The V gene is TRBV6-5, the J gene TRBJ2-3, with 7 positions matching TRBD2. Germline assignment: CDR1 MNHEY and CDR2 SVGAGI. Unmatched junction bases numbered 3, after V lost 6 bases and J lost 6 bases. CDR3 length: 12 residues. CDR3: CASSLLADTQYF. The DNA for the CDR3 is TGTGCCAGCAGCCTACTAGCGGATACGCAGTATTTT.

Only one count was recorded for this clone. The V call is TRBV18, the J call TRBJ1-6, with D possibly matching TRBD1 (5 bases). V lost 6 bases and J lost 0, with 21 bases in between. Germline loops: CDR1 KGHSH, CDR2 LQKENI. This CDR3 has 19 amino acids. The CDR3 DNA sequence: TGTGCCAGCTCCCCTGTTCCAGGGTTGCCGAGCTCCTATAATTCACCCCTCCACTTT. Protein sequence: CASSPVPGLPSSYNSPLHF.

This rearrangement joins TRBV7-9 to TRBJ2-1, with 11 bases matching TRBD2. The V and J ends lost 5 bases and 1 base, in that order; junction bases with no gene match: 4. Germline V gives CDR1 SEHNR, CDR2 FQNEAQ (reference sequence). This CDR3 contains 16 residues. CDR3 nucleotide sequence: TGTGCCAGCAGCAAACTAGCGGGGGCTTCCTACAATGAGCAGTTCTTC. Protein: CASSKLAGASYNEQFF. The whole variable domain, filled in from reference TRBV7-9 and TRBJ2-1, reads DTGVSQNPRHKITKRGQNVTFRCDPISEHNRLYWYRQTLGQGPEFLTYFQNEAQLEKSRLLSDRFSAERPKGSFSTLEIQRTEQGDSAMYLCASSKLAGASYNEQFFGPGTRLTVL.

The chain recombines TRBV3-1 (or the pseudogene TRBV3-2) with TRBJ2-1; D is unclear. The CDR3 is made up of 16 amino acids. Germline CDR1 is LGHDT and CDR2 is YNNKEL (reference sequence). The V and J ends lost 4 bases and 2 bases respectively, with 15 bases between them. The CDR3 here is CASSRLVALTYNEQFF. The CDR3 DNA reads as TGTGCCAGCAGCCGTCTAGTGGCCCTTACCTACAATGAGCAGTTCTTC.